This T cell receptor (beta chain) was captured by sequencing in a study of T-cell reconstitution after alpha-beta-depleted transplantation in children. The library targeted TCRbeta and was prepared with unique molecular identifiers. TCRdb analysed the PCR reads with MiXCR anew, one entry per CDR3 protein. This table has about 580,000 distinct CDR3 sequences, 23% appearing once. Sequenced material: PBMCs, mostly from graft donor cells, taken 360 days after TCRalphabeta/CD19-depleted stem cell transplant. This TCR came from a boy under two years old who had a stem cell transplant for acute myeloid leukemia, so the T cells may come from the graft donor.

In DNA, the CDR3 is TGTGCCAGCAGTTACTCATCTCATCCCCTCTACGAGCAGTACGTC. Amino acids: CASSYSSHPLYEQYV. The V and J genes are TRBV28 and TRBJ2-7; D not certain. The germline CDR1 and CDR2 sequences are MDHEN and SYDVKM. This CDR3 is built from 15 residues. V was trimmed by 4 bases and J by 3 bases, leaving 16 bases between them.